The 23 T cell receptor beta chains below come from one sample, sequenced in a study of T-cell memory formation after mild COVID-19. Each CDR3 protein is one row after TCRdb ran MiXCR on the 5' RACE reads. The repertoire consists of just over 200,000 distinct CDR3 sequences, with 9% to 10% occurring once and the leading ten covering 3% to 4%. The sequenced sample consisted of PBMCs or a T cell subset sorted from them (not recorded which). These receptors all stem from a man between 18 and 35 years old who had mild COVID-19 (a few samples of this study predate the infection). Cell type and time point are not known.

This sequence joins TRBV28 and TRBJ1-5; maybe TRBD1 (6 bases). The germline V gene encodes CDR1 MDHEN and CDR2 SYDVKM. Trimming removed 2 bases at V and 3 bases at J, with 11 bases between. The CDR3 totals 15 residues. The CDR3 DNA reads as TGTGCCAGCAGTTTACAGGGGTGGGACAATCAGCCCCAGCATTTT. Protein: CASSLQGWDNQPQHF.

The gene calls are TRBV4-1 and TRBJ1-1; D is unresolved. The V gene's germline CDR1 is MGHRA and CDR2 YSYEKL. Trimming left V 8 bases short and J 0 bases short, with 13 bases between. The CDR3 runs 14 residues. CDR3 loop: CASSLTTMNTEAFF. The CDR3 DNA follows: TGCGCCAGCTCGCTCACTACCATGAACACTGAAGCTTTCTTT.

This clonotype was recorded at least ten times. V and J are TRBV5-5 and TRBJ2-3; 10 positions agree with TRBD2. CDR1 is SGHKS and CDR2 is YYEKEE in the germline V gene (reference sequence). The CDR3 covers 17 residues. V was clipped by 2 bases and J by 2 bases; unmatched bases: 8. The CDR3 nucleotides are TGTGCCAGCAGCTTCAGCGGGGGGGCGACAAACACAGATACGCAGTATTTT. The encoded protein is CASSFSGGATNTDTQYF. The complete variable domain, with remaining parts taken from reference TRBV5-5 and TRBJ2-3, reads DAGVTQSPTHLIKTRGQQVTLRCSPISGHKSVSWYQQVLGQGPQFIFQYYEKEERGRGNFPDRFSARQFPNYSSELNVNALLLGDSALYLCASSFSGGATNTDTQYFGPGTRLTVL.

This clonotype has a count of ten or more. The CDR3 bases are TGTGCCAGCAGCAACAGGGCCTCGAGGGAAAAACTGTTTTTT. Amino acids: CASSNRASREKLFF. The chain carries TRBV6-5 and TRBJ1-4, with D perhaps TRBD1 (6 bases). V was shortened by 6 bases and J by 8 bases, with 16 bases between the two germline ends. This CDR3 has 14 residues. Germline V gene data show CDR1 as MNHEY and CDR2 as SVGAGI.

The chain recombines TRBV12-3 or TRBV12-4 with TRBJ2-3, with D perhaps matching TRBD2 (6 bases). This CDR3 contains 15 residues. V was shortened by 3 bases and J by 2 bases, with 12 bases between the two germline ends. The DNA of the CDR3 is TGTGCCAGCAGTTTCCAGCGGGTAACCACAGATACGCAGTATTTT. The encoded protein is CASSFQRVTTDTQYF.

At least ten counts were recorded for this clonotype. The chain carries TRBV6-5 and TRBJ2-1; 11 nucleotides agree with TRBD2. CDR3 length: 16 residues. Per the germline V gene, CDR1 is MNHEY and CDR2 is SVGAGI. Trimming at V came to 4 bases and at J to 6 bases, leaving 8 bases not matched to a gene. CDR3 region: CASSFLSGTSGNEQFF. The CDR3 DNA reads TGTGCCAGCAGTTTCTTATCCGGGACTAGCGGCAATGAGCAGTTCTTC.

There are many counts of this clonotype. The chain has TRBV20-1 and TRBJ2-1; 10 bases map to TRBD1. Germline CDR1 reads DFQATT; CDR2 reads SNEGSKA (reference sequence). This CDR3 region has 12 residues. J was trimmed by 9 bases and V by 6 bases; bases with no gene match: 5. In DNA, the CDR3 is TGCAGTGCGAGGGACAGGGGACGTGAGCAGTTCTTC. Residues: CSARDRGREQFF.

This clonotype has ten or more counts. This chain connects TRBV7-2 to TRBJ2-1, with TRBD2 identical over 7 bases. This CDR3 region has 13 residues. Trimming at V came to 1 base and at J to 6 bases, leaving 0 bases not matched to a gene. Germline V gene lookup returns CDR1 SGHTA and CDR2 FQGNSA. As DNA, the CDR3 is TGTGCCAGCAGCTTAGTAGCGGGCAATGAGCAGTTCTTC. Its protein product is CASSLVAGNEQFF.

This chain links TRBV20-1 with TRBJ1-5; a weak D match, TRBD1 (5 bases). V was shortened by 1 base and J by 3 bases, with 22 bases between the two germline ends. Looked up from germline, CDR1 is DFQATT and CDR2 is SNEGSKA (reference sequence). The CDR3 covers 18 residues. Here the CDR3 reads CSARGVQTDTSVNQPQHF. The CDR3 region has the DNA TGCAGTGCTAGAGGCGTCCAAACGGACACCTCTGTCAATCAGCCCCAGCATTTT.

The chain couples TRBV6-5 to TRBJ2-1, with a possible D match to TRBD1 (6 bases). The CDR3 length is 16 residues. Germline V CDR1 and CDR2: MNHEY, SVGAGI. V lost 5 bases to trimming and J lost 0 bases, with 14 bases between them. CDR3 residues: CASSPWGTSSYNEQFF. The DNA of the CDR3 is TGTGCCAGCAGTCCTTGGGGGACAAGCTCCTACAATGAGCAGTTCTTC.

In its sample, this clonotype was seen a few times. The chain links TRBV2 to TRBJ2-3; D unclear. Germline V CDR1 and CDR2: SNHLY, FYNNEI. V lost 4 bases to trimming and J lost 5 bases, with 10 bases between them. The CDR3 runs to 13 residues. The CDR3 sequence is CASSGVSEDTQYF. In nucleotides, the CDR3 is TGTGCCAGCAGTGGTGTCAGTGAAGATACGCAGTATTTT.

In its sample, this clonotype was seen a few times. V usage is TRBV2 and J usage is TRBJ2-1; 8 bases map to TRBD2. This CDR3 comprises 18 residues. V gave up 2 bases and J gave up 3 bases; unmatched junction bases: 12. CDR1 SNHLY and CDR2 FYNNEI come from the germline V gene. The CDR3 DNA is TGTGCCAGCAGTGAATGGGGCCCAGCGGGGGCCTACTACAATGAGCAGTTCTTC. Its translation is CASSEWGPAGAYYNEQFF. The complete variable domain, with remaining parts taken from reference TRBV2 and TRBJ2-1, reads EPEVTQTPSHQVTQMGQEVILRCVPISNHLYFYWYRQILGQKVEFLVSFYNNEISEKSEIFDDQFSVERPDGSNFTLKIRSTKLEDSAMYFCASSEWGPAGAYYNEQFFGPGTRLTVL.

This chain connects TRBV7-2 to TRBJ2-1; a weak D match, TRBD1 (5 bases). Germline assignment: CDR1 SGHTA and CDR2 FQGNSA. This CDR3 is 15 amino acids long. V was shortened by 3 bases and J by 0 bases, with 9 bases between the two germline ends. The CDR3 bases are TGTGCCAGCAGCTTCACAGGCGACTCCTACAATGAGCAGTTCTTC. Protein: CASSFTGDSYNEQFF.

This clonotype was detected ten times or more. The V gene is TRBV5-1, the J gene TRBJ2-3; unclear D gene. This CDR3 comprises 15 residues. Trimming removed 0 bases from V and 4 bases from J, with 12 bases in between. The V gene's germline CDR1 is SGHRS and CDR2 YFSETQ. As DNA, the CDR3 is TGCGCCAGCAGCTTGGGACTTACGGCGGCAGATACGCAGTATTTT. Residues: CASSLGLTAADTQYF.

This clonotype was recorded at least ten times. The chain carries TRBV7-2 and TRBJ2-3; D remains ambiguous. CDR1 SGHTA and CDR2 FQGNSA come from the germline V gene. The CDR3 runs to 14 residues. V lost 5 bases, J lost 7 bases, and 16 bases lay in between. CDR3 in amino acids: CASSANWAVNTQYF. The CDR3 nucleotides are TGTGCCAGCAGCGCAAACTGGGCTGTAAATACGCAGTATTTT.

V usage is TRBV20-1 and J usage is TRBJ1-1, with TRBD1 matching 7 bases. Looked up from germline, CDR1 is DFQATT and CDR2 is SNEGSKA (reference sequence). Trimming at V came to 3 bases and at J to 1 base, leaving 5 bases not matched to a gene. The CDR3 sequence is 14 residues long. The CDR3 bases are TGCAGTGCTAGCCCACAGGGGCCGAACACTGAAGCTTTCTTT. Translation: CSASPQGPNTEAFF.

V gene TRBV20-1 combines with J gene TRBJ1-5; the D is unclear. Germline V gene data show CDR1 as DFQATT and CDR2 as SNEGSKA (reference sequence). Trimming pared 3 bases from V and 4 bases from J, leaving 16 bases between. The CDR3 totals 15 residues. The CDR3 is CSARPSGLPNQPQHF. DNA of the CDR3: TGCAGTGCTAGGCCCTCGGGCCTACCGAATCAGCCCCAGCATTTT.

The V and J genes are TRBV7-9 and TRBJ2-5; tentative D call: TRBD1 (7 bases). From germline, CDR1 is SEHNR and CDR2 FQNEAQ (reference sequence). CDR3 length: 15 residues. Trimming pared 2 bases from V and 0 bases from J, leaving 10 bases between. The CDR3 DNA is TGTGCCAGCAGCTTACCAGGGGGGTACCAAGAGACCCAGTACTTC. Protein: CASSLPGGYQETQYF. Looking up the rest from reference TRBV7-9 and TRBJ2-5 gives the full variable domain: DTGVSQNPRHKITKRGQNVTFRCDPISEHNRLYWYRQTLGQGPEFLTYFQNEAQLEKSRLLSDRFSAERPKGSFSTLEIQRTEQGDSAMYLCASSLPGGYQETQYFGPGTRLLVL.

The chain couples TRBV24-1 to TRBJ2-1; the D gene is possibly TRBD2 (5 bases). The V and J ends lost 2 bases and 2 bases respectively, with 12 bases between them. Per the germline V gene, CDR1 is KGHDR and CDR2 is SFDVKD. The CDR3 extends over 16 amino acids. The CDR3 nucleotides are TGTGCCACCAGTGATTCTATGGGGAGCACCTACAATGAGCAGTTCTTC. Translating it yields CATSDSMGSTYNEQFF.

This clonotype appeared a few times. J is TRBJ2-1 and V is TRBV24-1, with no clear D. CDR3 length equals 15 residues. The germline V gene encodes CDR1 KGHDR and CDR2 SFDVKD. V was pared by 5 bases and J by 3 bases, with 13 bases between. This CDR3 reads CATSAASSNYNEQFF. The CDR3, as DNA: TGTGCCACCAGTGCGGCCTCTTCGAACTACAATGAGCAGTTCTTC.

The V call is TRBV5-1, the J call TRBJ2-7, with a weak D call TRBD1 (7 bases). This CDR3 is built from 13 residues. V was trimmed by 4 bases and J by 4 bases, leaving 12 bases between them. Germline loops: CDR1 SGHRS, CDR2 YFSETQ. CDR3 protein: CASSGGTVYEQYF. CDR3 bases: TGCGCCAGCAGCGGGGGGACAGTATACGAGCAGTACTTC.

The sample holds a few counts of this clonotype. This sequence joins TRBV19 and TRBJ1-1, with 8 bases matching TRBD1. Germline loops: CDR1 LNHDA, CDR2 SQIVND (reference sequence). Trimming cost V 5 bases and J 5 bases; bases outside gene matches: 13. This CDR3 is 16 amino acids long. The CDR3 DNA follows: TGTGCCAGTAGTGTTTCCGAGACAGGGGTTAGGACTGAAGCTTTCTTT. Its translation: CASSVSETGVRTEAFF.

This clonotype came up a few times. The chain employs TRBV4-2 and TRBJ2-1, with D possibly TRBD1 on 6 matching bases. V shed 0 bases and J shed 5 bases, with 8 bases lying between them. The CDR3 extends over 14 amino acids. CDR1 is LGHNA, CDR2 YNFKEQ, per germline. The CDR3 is CASSQEWTDNEQFF. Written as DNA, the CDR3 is TGTGCCAGCAGCCAAGAATGGACAGACAATGAGCAGTTCTTC.